This T cell receptor (beta chain) was captured in a study of T cell changes during pregnancy in multiple sclerosis. V gave up 4 bases and J gave up 2 bases, with 14 bases separating them. The CDR3 length is 15 residues. The germline V gene encodes CDR1 SGHAT and CDR2 FQNNGV. TCRdb's copy holds only in-frame clones and misses some; the assay was immunoSEQ multiplex PCR. The table has 50,000 or so clones, approximately 92% seen once; the top ten hold just over 8%. The clonotype was recovered from a female donor with multiple sclerosis, enrolled in a pregnancy study. The chain joins TRBV11-2 to TRBJ2-5; D not resolved. The sample here was CD8+ T cells from peripheral blood mononuclear cells, taken in the second trimester of pregnancy. CDR3 region: CASSSPTEKQETQYF. As DNA, the CDR3 is TGTGCCAGCAGCTCGCCAACAGAGAAGCAAGAGACCCAGTACTTC.